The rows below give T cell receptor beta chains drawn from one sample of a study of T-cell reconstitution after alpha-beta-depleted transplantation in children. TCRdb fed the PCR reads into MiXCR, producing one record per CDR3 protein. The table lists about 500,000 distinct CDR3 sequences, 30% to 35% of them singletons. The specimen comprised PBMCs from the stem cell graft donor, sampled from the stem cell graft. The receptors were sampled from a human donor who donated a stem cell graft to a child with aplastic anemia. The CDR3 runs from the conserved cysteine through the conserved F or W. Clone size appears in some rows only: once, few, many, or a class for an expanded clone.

cdr3_aa: CSVEGGLVAGGPGTQYF
j_call: TRBJ2-3
v_call: TRBV29-1
clone_size: few

cdr3_aa: CASSSNTNPGQGTPEAFF
j_call: TRBJ1-1
v_call: TRBV6-5
clone_size: once

cdr3_aa: CASRKNQGTEAFF
j_call: TRBJ1-1
v_call: TRBV19
clone_size: NA

cdr3_aa: CASSYALAGGLGEQYF
j_call: TRBJ2-7
v_call: TRBV7-8
clone_size: NA

cdr3_aa: CASSPSNRSTDTQYF
j_call: TRBJ2-3
v_call: TRBV7-9
clone_size: NA

cdr3_aa: CASMGSPYNEQFF
j_call: TRBJ2-1
v_call: TRBV28
clone_size: few

cdr3_aa: CASKGTPARTQYF
j_call: TRBJ2-5
v_call: TRBV12-3/TRBV12-4
clone_size: NA

cdr3_aa: CSARDSGGSLTEAFF
j_call: TRBJ1-1
v_call: TRBV20-1
clone_size: NA

cdr3_aa: CAWGGNTIYF
j_call: TRBJ1-3
v_call: TRBV30
clone_size: NA

cdr3_aa: CASSLASGSHEAFF
j_call: TRBJ1-1
v_call: TRBV5-5
clone_size: NA

cdr3_aa: CASSLTGISGDTIYF
j_call: TRBJ1-3
v_call: TRBV7-2
clone_size: NA

cdr3_aa: CASKSGNQPQHF
j_call: TRBJ1-5
v_call: TRBV19
clone_size: NA

cdr3_aa: CASSQEAAGVNTEAFF
j_call: TRBJ1-1
v_call: TRBV4-2
clone_size: NA

cdr3_aa: CASNLAGGSEQYF
j_call: TRBJ2-7
v_call: TRBV19
clone_size: few

cdr3_aa: CSARDGPGKAFF
j_call: TRBJ1-1
v_call: TRBV20-1
clone_size: NA

cdr3_aa: CATSRDRGFGEQYF
j_call: TRBJ2-7
v_call: TRBV15
clone_size: NA

cdr3_aa: CAWDASWGGYTF
j_call: TRBJ1-2
v_call: TRBV30
clone_size: NA